The clone carrying this TCR beta chain was seen a few times. What it binds is not known. V gave up 5 bases and J gave up 2 bases, with 12 bases separating them. The germline V gene encodes CDR1 SQVTM and CDR2 ANQGSEA. This CDR3 contains 13 residues. The data originate from a study of post-analysis software for immune sequencing data. General study findings and limits: Patients had higher frequencies than controls of five or six TRBV segments, including TRBV5-6, TRBV5-1 and TRBV20-1. Comparison with controls showed significantly lower normalized Chao1 diversity in multiple sclerosis patients. Strong co-clustering by F measure was seen for same-batch samples.

Built from TCR beta cDNA, the libraries had unique molecular identifiers in them. A single record per CDR3 protein comes from TCRdb applying MiXCR to the PCR reads. The sample has 500,000 to 600,000 distinct CDR3 sequences, roughly 46% seen once. Sequenced material: blood. The origin of this receptor is a girl aged 5 to 17 with multiple sclerosis. V usage is TRBV29-1 and J usage is TRBJ1-2; D not certain. The CDR3 sequence is CSVFAPVNYGYTF. The DNA of the CDR3 is TGCAGCGTTTTCGCTCCCGTCAACTATGGCTACACCTTC.